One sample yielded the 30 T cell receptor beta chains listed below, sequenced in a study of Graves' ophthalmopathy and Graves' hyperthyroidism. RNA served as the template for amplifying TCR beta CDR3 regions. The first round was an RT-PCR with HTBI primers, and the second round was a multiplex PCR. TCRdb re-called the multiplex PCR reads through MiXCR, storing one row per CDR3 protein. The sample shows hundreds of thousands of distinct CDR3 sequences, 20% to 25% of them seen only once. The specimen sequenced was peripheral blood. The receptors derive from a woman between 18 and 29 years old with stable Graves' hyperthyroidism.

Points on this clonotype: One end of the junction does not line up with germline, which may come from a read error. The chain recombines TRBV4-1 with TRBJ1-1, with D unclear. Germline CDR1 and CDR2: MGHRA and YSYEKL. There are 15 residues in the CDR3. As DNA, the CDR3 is TGCACCAGCAGCCAAGCCGTTTTTCTGAACACTGAAGTTTTCTTT. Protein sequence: CTSSQAVFLNTEVFF.

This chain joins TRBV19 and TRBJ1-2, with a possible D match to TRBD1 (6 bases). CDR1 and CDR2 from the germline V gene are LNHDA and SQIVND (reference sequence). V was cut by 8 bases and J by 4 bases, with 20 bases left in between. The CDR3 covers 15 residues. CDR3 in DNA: TGTGCCAGTGAGACAGGAACTAGATCCCTCTATGGCTACACCTTC. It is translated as CASETGTRSLYGYTF. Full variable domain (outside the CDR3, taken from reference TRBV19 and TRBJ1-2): DGGITQSPKYLFRKEGQNVTLSCEQNLNHDAMYWYRQDPGQGLRLIYYSQIVNDFQKGDIAEGYSVSREKKESFPLTVTSAQKNPTAFYLCASETGTRSLYGYTFGSGTRLTVV.

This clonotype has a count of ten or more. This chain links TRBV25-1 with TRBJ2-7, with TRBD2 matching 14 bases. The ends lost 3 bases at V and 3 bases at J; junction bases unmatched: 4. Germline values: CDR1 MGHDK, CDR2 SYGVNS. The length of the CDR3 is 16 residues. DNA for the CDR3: TGTGCCAGCAGTGAGACTAGCGGGAGGGCCGTCTACGAGCAGTACTTC. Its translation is CASSETSGRAVYEQYF.

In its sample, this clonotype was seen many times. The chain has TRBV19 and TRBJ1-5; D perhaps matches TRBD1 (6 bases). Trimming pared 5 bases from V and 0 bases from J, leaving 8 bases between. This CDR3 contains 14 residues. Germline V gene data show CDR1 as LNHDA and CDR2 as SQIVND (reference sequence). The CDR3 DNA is TGTGCCAGTAGTTGGACAGATAGCAATCAGCCCCAGCATTTT. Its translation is CASSWTDSNQPQHF.

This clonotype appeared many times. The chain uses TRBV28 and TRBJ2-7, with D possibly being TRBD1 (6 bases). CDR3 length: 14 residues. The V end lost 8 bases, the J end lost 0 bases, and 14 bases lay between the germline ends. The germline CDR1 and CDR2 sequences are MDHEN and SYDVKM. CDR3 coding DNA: TGTGCCAGCGGGGGCAGGCGCTTCTCCTACGAGCAGTACTTC. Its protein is CASGGRRFSYEQYF.

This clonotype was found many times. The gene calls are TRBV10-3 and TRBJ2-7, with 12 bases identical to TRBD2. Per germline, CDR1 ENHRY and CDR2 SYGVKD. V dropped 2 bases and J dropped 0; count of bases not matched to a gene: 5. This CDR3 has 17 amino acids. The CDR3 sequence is CAISERMTSGSSYEQYF. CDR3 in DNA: TGTGCCATCAGTGAGCGCATGACTAGCGGGAGCTCCTACGAGCAGTACTTC.

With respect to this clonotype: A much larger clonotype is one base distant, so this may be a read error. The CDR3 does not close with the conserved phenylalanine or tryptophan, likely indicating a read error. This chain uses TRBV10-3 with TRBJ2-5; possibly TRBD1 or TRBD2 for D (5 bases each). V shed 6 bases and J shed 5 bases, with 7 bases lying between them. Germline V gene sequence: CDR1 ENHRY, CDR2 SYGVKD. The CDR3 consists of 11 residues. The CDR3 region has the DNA TGTGCCATCAGGGGGGAGGAGACCCAGTACGTC. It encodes CAIRGEETQYV.

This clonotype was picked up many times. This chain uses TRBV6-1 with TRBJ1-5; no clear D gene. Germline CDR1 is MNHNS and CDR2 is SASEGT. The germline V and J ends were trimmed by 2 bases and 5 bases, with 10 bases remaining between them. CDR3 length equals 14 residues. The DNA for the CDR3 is TGTGCCAGCAGTGAATTGGATTCCTATCAGCCCCAGCATTTT. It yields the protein CASSELDSYQPQHF.

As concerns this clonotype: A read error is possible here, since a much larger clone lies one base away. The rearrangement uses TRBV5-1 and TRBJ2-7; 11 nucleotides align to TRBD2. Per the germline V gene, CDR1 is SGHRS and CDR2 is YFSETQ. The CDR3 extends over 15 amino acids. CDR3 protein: CVSSPRTSGPGGQYF. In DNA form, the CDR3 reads TGCGTCAGCAGCCCAAGGACTAGCGGGCCCGGCGGGCAGTACTTC.

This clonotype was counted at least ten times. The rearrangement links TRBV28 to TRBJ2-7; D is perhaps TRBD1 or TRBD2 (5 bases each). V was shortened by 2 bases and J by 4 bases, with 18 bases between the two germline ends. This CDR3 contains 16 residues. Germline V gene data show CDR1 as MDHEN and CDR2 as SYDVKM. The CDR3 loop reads CASSLEVGPWGYEQYF. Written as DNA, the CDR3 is TGTGCCAGCAGTTTAGAGGTAGGCCCGTGGGGGTACGAGCAGTACTTC.

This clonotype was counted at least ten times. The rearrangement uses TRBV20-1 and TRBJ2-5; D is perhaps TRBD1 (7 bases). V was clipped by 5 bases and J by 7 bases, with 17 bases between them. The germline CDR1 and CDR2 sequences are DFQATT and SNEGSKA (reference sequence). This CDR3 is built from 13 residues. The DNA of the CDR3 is TGCAGTGCTGCGGGACAGACCATGGGGACCCAGTACTTC. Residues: CSAAGQTMGTQYF.

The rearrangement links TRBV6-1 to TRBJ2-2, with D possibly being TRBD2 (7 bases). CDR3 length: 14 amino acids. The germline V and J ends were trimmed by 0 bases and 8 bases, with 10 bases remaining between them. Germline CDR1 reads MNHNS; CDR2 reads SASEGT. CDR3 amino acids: CASSEARGLGELFF. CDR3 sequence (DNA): TGTGCCAGCAGTGAAGCGCGGGGGCTGGGGGAGCTGTTTTTT.

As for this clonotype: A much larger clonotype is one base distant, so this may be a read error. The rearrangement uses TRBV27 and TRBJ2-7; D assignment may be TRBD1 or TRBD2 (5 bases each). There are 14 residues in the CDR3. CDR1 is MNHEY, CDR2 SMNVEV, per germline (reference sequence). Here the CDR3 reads CASSSGDGIYGQYF. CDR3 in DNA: TGTGCCAGCAGTTCTGGGGACGGAATCTACGGGCAGTACTTC.

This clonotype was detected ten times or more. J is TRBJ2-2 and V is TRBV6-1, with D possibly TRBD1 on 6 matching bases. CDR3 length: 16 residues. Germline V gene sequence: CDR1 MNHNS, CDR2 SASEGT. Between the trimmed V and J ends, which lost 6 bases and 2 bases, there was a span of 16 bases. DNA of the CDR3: TGTGCCAGCAGACCGCCTGGCAGGGGAAACACCGGGGAGCTGTTTTTT. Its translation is CASRPPGRGNTGELFF.

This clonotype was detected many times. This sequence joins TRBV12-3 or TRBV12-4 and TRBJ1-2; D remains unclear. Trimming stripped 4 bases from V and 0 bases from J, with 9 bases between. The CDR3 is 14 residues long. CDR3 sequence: CASSWNLANYGYTF. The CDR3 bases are TGTGCCAGCAGTTGGAACCTAGCTAACTATGGCTACACCTTC.

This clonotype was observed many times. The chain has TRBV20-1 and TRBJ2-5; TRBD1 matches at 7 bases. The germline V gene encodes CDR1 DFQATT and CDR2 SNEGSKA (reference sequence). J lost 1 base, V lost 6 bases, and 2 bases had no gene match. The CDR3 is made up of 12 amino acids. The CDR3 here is CSAGDSQETQYF. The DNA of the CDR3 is TGCAGTGCCGGGGACAGCCAAGAGACCCAGTACTTC.

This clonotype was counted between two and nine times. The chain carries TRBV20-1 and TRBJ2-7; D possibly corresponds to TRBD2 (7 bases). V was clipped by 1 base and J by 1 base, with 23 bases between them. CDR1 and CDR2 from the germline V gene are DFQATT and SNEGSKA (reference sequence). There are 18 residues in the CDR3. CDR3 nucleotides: TGCAGTGCTAGAGGCTTTCGTGGGGGGGGCGCCCCGTCCTACGAGCAGTACTTC. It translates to CSARGFRGGGAPSYEQYF.

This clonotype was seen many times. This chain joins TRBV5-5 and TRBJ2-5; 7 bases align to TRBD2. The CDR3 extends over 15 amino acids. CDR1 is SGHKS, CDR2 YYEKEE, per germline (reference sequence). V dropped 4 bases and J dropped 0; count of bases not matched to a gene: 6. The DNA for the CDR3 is TGTGCCAGCAGCAACCGGGGAGGGTACCAAGAGACCCAGTACTTC. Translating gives CASSNRGGYQETQYF.

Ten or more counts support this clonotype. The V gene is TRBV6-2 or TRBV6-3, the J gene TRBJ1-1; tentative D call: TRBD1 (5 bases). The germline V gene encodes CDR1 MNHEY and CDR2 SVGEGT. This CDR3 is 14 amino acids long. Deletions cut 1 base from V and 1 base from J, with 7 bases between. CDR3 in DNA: TGTGCCAGCAGTTACTGGGGACGGAACACTGAAGCTTTCTTT. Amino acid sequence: CASSYWGRNTEAFF.

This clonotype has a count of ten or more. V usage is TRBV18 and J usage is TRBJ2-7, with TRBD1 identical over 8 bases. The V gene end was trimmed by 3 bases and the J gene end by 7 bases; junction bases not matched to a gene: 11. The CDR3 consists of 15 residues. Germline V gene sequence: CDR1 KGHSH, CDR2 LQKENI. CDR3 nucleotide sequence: TGTGCCAGCTCACCTAGGACAGGGAAACCTATGGAGCAGTACTTC. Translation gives CASSPRTGKPMEQYF. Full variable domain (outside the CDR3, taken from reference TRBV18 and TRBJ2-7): NAGVMQNPRHLVRRRGQEARLRCSPMKGHSHVYWYRQLPEEGLKFMVYLQKENIIDESGMPKERFSAEFPKEGPSILRIQQVVRGDSAAYFCASSPRTGKPMEQYFGPGTRLTVT.

For the CDR3, the DNA is TGTGCCAGCAGTCTAGGGGGCCGACGTAATTCACCCCTCCACTTT. Protein: CASSLGGRRNSPLHF. The J gene is TRBJ1-6, the V gene TRBV6-1; 7 bases are shared with TRBD1. Losses at the gene ends were 5 bases for V and 6 bases for J; bases not matched to a gene: 7. The CDR3 has 15 residues. Germline values: CDR1 MNHNS, CDR2 SASEGT.

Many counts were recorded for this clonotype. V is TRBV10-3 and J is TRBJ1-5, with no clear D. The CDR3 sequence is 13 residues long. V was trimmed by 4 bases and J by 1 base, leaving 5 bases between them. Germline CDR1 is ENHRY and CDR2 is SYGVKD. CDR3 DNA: TGTGCCATCAGTGGCCTAAGCAATCAGCCCCAGCATTTT. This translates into CAISGLSNQPQHF.

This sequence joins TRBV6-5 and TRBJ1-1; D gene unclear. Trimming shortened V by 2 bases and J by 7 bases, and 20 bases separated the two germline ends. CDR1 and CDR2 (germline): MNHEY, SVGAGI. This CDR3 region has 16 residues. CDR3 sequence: CASSYDFVGSTYEAFF. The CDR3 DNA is TGTGCCAGCAGTTACGATTTTGTGGGCAGTACCTATGAAGCTTTCTTT.

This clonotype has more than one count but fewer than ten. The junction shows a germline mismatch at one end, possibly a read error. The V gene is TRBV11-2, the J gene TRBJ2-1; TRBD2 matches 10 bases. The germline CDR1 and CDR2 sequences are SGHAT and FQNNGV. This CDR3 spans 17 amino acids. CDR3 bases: TGTGCCAGCAGCGAAAGCAGACTAGCGGGCCTCTACAATGAGAAGTTCTTC. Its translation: CASSESRLAGLYNEKFF.

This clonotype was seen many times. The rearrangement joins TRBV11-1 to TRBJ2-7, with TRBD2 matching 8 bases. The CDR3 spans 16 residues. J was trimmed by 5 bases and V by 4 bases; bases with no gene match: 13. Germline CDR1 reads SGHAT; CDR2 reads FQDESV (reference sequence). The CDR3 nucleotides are TGTGCCAGCAGCTCCCAGTCTAGCGGGCGCCCCCACGAGCAGTACTTC. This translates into CASSSQSSGRPHEQYF.

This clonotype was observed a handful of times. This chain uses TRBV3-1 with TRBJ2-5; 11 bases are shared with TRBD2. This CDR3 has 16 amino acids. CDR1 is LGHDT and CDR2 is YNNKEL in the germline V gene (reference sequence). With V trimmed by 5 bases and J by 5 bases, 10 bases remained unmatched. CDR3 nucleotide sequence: TGTGCCAGCAGCGGGAGGGAACTAGCGGGGGAGGAGACCCAGTACTTC. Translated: CASSGRELAGEETQYF.

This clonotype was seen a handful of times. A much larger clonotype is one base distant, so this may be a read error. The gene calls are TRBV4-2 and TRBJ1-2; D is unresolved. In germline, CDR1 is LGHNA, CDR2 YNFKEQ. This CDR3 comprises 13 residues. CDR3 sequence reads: CASCQEGLDGYTF. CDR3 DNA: TGTGCCAGCTGCCAAGAAGGGTTAGATGGCTACACCTTC.

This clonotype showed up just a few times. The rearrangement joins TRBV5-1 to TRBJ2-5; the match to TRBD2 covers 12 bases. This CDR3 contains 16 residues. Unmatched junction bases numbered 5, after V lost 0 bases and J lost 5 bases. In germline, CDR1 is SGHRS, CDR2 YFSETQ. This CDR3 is CASSLASGRAVETQYF. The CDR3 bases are TGCGCCAGCAGCTTGGCTAGCGGGAGGGCCGTGGAGACCCAGTACTTC. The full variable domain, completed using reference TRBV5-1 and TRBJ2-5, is KAGVTQTPRYLIKTRGQQVTLSCSPISGHRSVSWYQQTPGQGLQFLFEYFSETQRNKGNFPGRFSGRQFSNSRSEMNVSTLELGDSALYLCASSLASGRAVETQYFGPGTRLLVL.

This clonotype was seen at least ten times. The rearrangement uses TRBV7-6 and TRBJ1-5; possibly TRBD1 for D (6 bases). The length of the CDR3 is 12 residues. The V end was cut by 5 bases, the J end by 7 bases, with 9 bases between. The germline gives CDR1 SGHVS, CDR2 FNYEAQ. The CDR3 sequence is CASSIQGQPQHF. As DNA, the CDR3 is TGTGCCAGCAGCATACAGGGACAGCCCCAGCATTTT.

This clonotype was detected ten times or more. The CDR3 reads CASSHLGTGGMHGYTF. The CDR3 DNA is TGTGCCAGTAGTCACCTTGGGACAGGGGGCATGCACGGCTACACCTTC. This chain uses TRBV19 with TRBJ1-2; 12 bases fit TRBD1. Per the germline V gene, CDR1 is LNHDA and CDR2 is SQIVND (reference sequence). V lost 5 bases, J lost 8 bases, and 12 bases stayed unmatched. This CDR3 is 16 amino acids long.